This entry lists 11 T cell receptor beta chains sequenced from one sample in a study of beta chain features in type 1 diabetes (dated by TCRdb to 2017 to 2018). Libraries were constructed by the immunoSEQ multiplex PCR assay. The entire amount of isolated RNA was reverse transcribed using the High Capacity cDNA Reverse Transcription Kit, so the sequenced TCRB transcripts were expressed ones. As stored in TCRdb, this immuneACCESS dataset retains in-frame rearrangements with V and J assigned. A fraction of the clones does not appear; measured against another copy, unresolved V genes explain less than half of the discrepancy, and the remainder lacks a known reason. The sample table lists about 260,000 clones, around 65% of them with a count of one. The top ten clonotypes cover approximately 0.053% of the sample. The sequencing input was naive CD4+ T cells from blood. The intended sense of this specimen's cell subset or site label: true naive CD4+ T cells. These receptor sequences come from a man under 40 in good health.

The chain carries TRBV29-1 and TRBJ2-1; D not resolved. Between the trimmed V and J ends, which lost 6 bases and 13 bases, there was a span of 10 bases. Germline V gene sequence: CDR1 SQVTM, CDR2 ANQGSEA. The CDR3 is 9 residues long. The CDR3 spells CSVARYQFF. In nucleotides, the CDR3 is TGCAGCGTGGCCCGTTACCAGTTCTTC.

The chain employs TRBV23-1 and TRBJ2-7, with D hard to call. TRBV23-1 is classed as an ORF, of uncertain function. The V end was cut by 4 bases, the J end by 3 bases, with 10 bases between. The CDR3 extends over 13 amino acids. In DNA form, the CDR3 reads TGCGCCAGCAGTCCAAGGTACAACTACGAGCAGTACTTC. Amino acids: CASSPRYNYEQYF.

The J gene is TRBJ2-1, the V gene TRBV9, with no clear D. Trimming shortened V by 0 bases and J by 2 bases, and 9 bases separated the two germline ends. CDR3 length: 15 amino acids. CDR1 is SGDLS and CDR2 is YYNGEE in the germline V gene. The CDR3 loop reads CASSVAQLPYNEQFF. CDR3 coding DNA: TGTGCCAGCAGCGTAGCGCAACTTCCCTACAATGAGCAGTTCTTC.

As to this clone: The sample contains more than one DNA sequence encoding this CDR3. The chain links TRBV10-3 to TRBJ2-7; no definite D call. This CDR3 contains 12 residues. The germline V gene encodes CDR1 ENHRY and CDR2 SYGVKD. V was trimmed by 0 bases and J by 1 base, leaving 1 base between them. The CDR3 bases are TGTGCCATCAGTGAGTCTTCCTACGAGCAGTACTTC. It codes for CAISESSYEQYF.

This clone was seen a few times. The rearrangement joins TRBV4-3 to TRBJ2-2, with D maybe TRBD1 (6 bases). The CDR3 sequence is 18 residues long. Germline loops: CDR1 LGHNA, CDR2 YSLEER. The V gene lost 0 bases and the J gene lost 0 bases, with 14 bases spanning the gap. The CDR3 sequence: CASSQDIRQGPNTGELFF. The DNA of the CDR3 is TGCGCCAGCAGCCAAGATATTCGGCAGGGGCCGAACACCGGGGAGCTGTTTTTT.

The chain has TRBV5-1 and TRBJ2-7; D may be TRBD1 or TRBD2 (5 bases each). Germline V CDR1 and CDR2: SGHRS, YFSETQ. The CDR3 contains 14 residues. Trimming pared 4 bases from V and 1 base from J, leaving 12 bases between. The CDR3: CASSTGTDSYEQYF. The CDR3 bases are TGCGCCAGCAGCACCGGGACGGATTCCTACGAGCAGTACTTC. Full variable domain (remainder filled in from reference TRBV5-1 and TRBJ2-7): KAGVTQTPRYLIKTRGQQVTLSCSPISGHRSVSWYQQTPGQGLQFLFEYFSETQRNKGNFPGRFSGRQFSNSRSEMNVSTLELGDSALYLCASSTGTDSYEQYFGPGTRLTVT.

The rearrangement links TRBV30 to TRBJ2-7; D is possibly TRBD2 (6 bases). CDR1 and CDR2 (germline): GTSNPN, SVGIG (reference sequence). V gave up 0 bases and J gave up 3 bases, with 15 bases separating them. The CDR3 consists of 15 residues. CDR3 nucleotides: TGTGCCTGGAGTGTAAGGCTAGCGAGCGGCTACGAGCAGTACTTC. The encoded protein is CAWSVRLASGYEQYF. The full variable domain, completed using reference TRBV30 and TRBJ2-7, is SQTIHQWPATLVQPVGSPLSLECTVEGTSNPNLYWYRQAAGRGLQLLFYSVGIGQISSEVPQNLSASRPQDRQFILSSKKLLLSDSGFYLCAWSVRLASGYEQYFGPGTRLTVT.

V gene TRBV25-1 combines with J gene TRBJ1-5; tentatively, D is TRBD1 (6 bases). The germline V gene encodes CDR1 MGHDK and CDR2 SYGVNS. The CDR3 is 12 residues long. Trimming left V 11 bases short and J 11 bases short, with 19 bases between. The CDR3 region is CARQRGREAQHF. CDR3 bases: TGTGCCCGCCAACGGGGGCGAGAAGCCCAGCATTTT.

This clone was counted between two and nine times. The chain has TRBV10-3 and TRBJ2-7, with 8 bases aligning to TRBD1. Per germline, CDR1 ENHRY and CDR2 SYGVKD. Trimming cost V 4 bases and J 4 bases; bases outside gene matches: 6. The CDR3 loop spans 14 amino acids. CDR3: CAISGRTGTYEQYF. CDR3 bases: TGTGCCATCAGTGGCCGGACAGGGACGTACGAGCAGTACTTC.

CDR3 sequence reads: CASSSRTSGGTDTQYF. DNA of the CDR3: TGTGCCAGCAGCTCACGGACTAGCGGGGGAACAGATACGCAGTATTTT. The gene calls are TRBV9 and TRBJ2-3, with 13 nucleotides matching TRBD2. Germline trimming cut 4 bases from V and 3 bases from J; bases unmatched to any gene: 5. Germline CDR1 is SGDLS and CDR2 is YYNGEE. The CDR3 runs to 16 residues.

This clone was counted a few times. The chain combines TRBV15 with TRBJ2-7, with TRBD2 identical over 8 bases. This CDR3 region has 16 residues. The germline V gene encodes CDR1 LNHNV and CDR2 YYDKDF (reference sequence). The V and J ends lost 0 bases and 1 base, in that order; junction bases with no gene match: 5. The CDR3 DNA sequence: TGTGCCACCAGCAGAGATTGGGCTAGCGGGTCCTACGAGCAGTACTTC. It yields the protein CATSRDWASGSYEQYF.